The 21 T cell receptor beta chains given below trace back to one sample, sequenced in a study of post-analysis software for immune sequencing data. The study, taken as a whole, reports: Elevated frequency relative to controls characterized roughly 5 TRBV segments in patients, TRBV5-6, TRBV5-1 and TRBV20-1 among them.

Antigen specificity for these receptors is unknown. Included in the TCR beta cDNA libraries were unique molecular identifiers. TCRdb ran MiXCR on the PCR reads and lists one entry per CDR3 protein. The sample lists more than 500,000 distinct CDR3 sequences, around 36% seen once, with around 6.1% in the top ten. The source material was blood. The source of these receptors is a girl younger than 18 with multiple sclerosis.

CDR3 amino acids: CSVEDGETWQSYGYTF. As DNA, the CDR3 is TGCAGCGTTGAAGATGGTGAGACTTGGCAGAGCTATGGCTACACCTTC. The J gene is TRBJ1-2, the V gene TRBV29-1; no clear D. Germline V gene lookup returns CDR1 SQVTM and CDR2 ANQGSEA. Trimming removed 0 bases at V and 4 bases at J, with 18 bases between. This CDR3 has 16 amino acids.

This clonotype was picked up a small number of times. V and J are TRBV6-5 and TRBJ2-1, with 8 bases aligning to TRBD2. This CDR3 comprises 15 residues. Trimming took 3 bases from V and 9 from J; bases not matched to a gene: 10. In germline, CDR1 is MNHEY, CDR2 SVGAGI. CDR3 in DNA: TGTGCCAGCAGTTATGGTCGGGGGGGCGGGGGTGAGCAGTTCTTC. As protein: CASSYGRGGGGEQFF.

The table lists this clonotype with a few counts. The J gene is TRBJ2-4, the V gene TRBV5-5; D may be TRBD1 (6 bases). The DNA end is more similar to TRBJ2-7, so the J call may be wrong. The CDR3 length is 14 residues. Germline loops: CDR1 SGHKS, CDR2 YYEKEE (reference sequence). The CDR3 here is CASSLTPEGDEQYF. The CDR3 DNA is TGTGCCAGCAGCTTGACGCCCGAGGGGGACGAGCAGTACTTC.

In nucleotides, the CDR3 is TGTGCCAGCAGCTCCCCAGGGGAAGCCCTCCACTTT. Protein product: CASSSPGEALHF. The J gene is TRBJ1-6, the V gene TRBV7-2; D might be TRBD1 (6 bases). Germline V gene sequence: CDR1 SGHTA, CDR2 FQGNSA. Trimming shortened V by 4 bases and J by 14 bases, and 12 bases separated the two germline ends. The CDR3 totals 12 residues.

This chain connects TRBV18 to TRBJ2-2, with unresolved D. The germline gives CDR1 KGHSH, CDR2 LQKENI. Trimming shortened V by 5 bases and J by 6 bases, and 7 bases separated the two germline ends. The CDR3 totals 12 residues. In DNA, the CDR3 is TGTGCCAGCTCATCCTCGTCCGGGGAGCTGTTTTTT. Translated, it gives CASSSSSGELFF.

This chain uses TRBV28 with TRBJ2-5; 8 bases are shared with TRBD2. The CDR3 length is 15 residues. CDR1 MDHEN and CDR2 SYDVKM come from the germline V gene. The ends lost 2 bases at V and 5 bases at J; junction bases unmatched: 7. The CDR3 is CASSLQRGSRETQYF. For the CDR3, the DNA is TGTGCCAGCAGTTTACAGCGGGGGTCTAGGGAGACCCAGTACTTC.

This clonotype was seen a handful of times. V usage is TRBV29-1 and J usage is TRBJ2-7; D may match TRBD1 or TRBD2 (5 bases each). The germline V and J ends were trimmed by 4 bases and 4 bases, with 11 bases remaining between them. Germline V gene data show CDR1 as SQVTM and CDR2 as ANQGSEA. This CDR3 has 12 residues. The CDR3: CSVAGTSYEQYF. For the CDR3, the DNA is TGCAGCGTTGCCGGGACCTCTTACGAGCAGTACTTC.

The rearrangement links TRBV12-3 or TRBV12-4 to TRBJ2-3; D ambiguous. The CDR3 has 15 residues. V lost 6 bases to trimming and J lost 4 bases, with 17 bases between them. CDR3 in DNA: TGTGCCAGCAGAAAAATTGAGAGTGGCGCAGATACGCAGTATTTT. It encodes CASRKIESGADTQYF.

The chain is built from TRBV29-1 and TRBJ1-2, with D perhaps TRBD1 (5 bases). Germline V gives CDR1 SQVTM, CDR2 ANQGSEA. Trimming pared 5 bases from V and 3 bases from J, leaving 16 bases between. This CDR3 has 14 residues. The CDR3 region has the DNA TGCAGCGTTACGAGGGCAGGGAAGGACTATGGCTACACCTTC. It encodes CSVTRAGKDYGYTF.

This clonotype appeared once. The gene calls are TRBV5-1 and TRBJ1-1; D unresolved. The CDR3 is 17 residues long. Trimming took 1 base from V and 0 from J, leaving 16 bases between them. Germline V gene data show CDR1 as SGHRS and CDR2 as YFSETQ. The CDR3 reads CASSLFASKAMNTEAFF. The CDR3, as DNA: TGCGCCAGCAGCTTGTTCGCCTCTAAGGCGATGAACACTGAAGCTTTCTTT. Filled out from reference TRBV5-1 and TRBJ1-1, the complete variable domain reads KAGVTQTPRYLIKTRGQQVTLSCSPISGHRSVSWYQQTPGQGLQFLFEYFSETQRNKGNFPGRFSGRQFSNSRSEMNVSTLELGDSALYLCASSLFASKAMNTEAFFGQGTRLTVV.

This clonotype was picked up a small number of times. The chain has TRBV9 and TRBJ1-5; D might be TRBD1 (5 bases). CDR1 SGDLS and CDR2 YYNGEE come from the germline V gene. The CDR3 covers 14 residues. With 0 bases removed from V and 3 bases from J, the gap between germline ends came to 7 bases. CDR3 region: CASSVGQNNQPQHF. The CDR3 nucleotides read TGTGCCAGCAGCGTAGGACAGAACAATCAGCCCCAGCATTTT.

The gene calls are TRBV5-1 and TRBJ1-2; possibly TRBD1 for D (6 bases). This CDR3 contains 14 residues. The germline gives CDR1 SGHRS, CDR2 YFSETQ. V was clipped by 0 bases and J by 7 bases, with 13 bases between them. CDR3 region: CASSLGQALGGYTF. The DNA of the CDR3 is TGCGCCAGCAGCTTGGGACAGGCTTTGGGTGGCTACACCTTC.

The chain employs TRBV4-1 and TRBJ2-1; maybe TRBD2 (5 bases). In germline, CDR1 is MGHRA, CDR2 YSYEKL. The V gene lost 3 bases and the J gene lost 15 bases, with 18 bases spanning the gap. CDR3 length equals 13 residues. CDR3 loop: CASSQVVSSVRFF. For the CDR3, the DNA is TGCGCCAGCAGCCAGGTCGTTAGTAGCGTTAGGTTCTTC.

This clonotype was observed a few times. The genes are TRBV11-2 and TRBJ2-6; possible D gene TRBD1, 5 bases. The CDR3 totals 14 residues. Germline lookup yields CDR1 SGHAT and CDR2 FQNNGV. The V end lost 4 bases, the J end lost 4 bases, and 8 bases lay between the germline ends. The CDR3 sequence is CASSSRVGANVLTF. CDR3 sequence (DNA): TGTGCCAGCAGCTCCAGGGTAGGGGCCAACGTCCTGACTTTC.

Concerning this clonotype itself: A much larger clone lies a single base off, so this may be a read error. The chain employs TRBV6-1 and TRBJ2-1, with 11 bases lining up with TRBD1. V lost 2 bases and J lost 11; bases outside the gene matches: 11. CDR3 length: 16 amino acids. Germline CDR1 and CDR2: MNHNS and SASEGT. DNA for the CDR3: TGTGCCAGCAGTGAACGGCCGGGACAGGGGGGTGATAAGCAGTTCTTC. Its protein product is CASSERPGQGGDKQFF.

The rearrangement links TRBV6-1 to TRBJ1-2; D remains ambiguous. Germline CDR1 MNHNS, CDR2 SASEGT. V lost 3 bases, J lost 1 base, and 6 bases lay in between. The CDR3 contains 13 residues. CDR3: CASSDPLNYGYTF. CDR3 coding DNA: TGTGCCAGCAGTGACCCCCTTAACTATGGCTACACCTTC.

This clonotype was observed once. The gene calls are TRBV12-3 or TRBV12-4 and TRBJ1-1, with TRBD1 matching 8 bases. The CDR3 has 14 residues. With 6 bases clipped from V and 4 bases from J, the junction kept 7 bases outside the gene matches. CDR3 protein: CASSAGQEFTEAFF. The CDR3 DNA follows: TGTGCCAGCAGCGCGGGACAGGAGTTCACTGAAGCTTTCTTT.

V and J are TRBV28 and TRBJ1-2; D not certain. The V gene lost 3 bases and the J gene lost 6 bases, with 11 bases spanning the gap. This CDR3 spans 13 amino acids. In germline, CDR1 is MDHEN, CDR2 SYDVKM. The DNA of the CDR3 is TGTGCCAGCAGTTTGAACAGTATCAATGGCTACACCTTC. Translated, it gives CASSLNSINGYTF.

This clonotype was counted only a few times. The rearrangement links TRBV7-9 to TRBJ2-5; 7 nucleotides agree with TRBD1. The germline V gene has CDR1 SEHNR and CDR2 FQNEAQ (reference sequence). CDR3 length: 15 residues. V lost 6 bases to trimming and J lost 4 bases; unmatched junction nucleotides: 11. This CDR3 is CASRPPGQQRETQYF. The CDR3 DNA reads as TGTGCCAGCAGGCCTCCGGGACAGCAGCGAGAGACCCAGTACTTC.

This clonotype occurred many times. The rearrangement uses TRBV29-1 and TRBJ1-2, with TRBD1 identical over 7 bases. The J segment lost 8 bases and the V segment lost 3 bases, leaving 9 bases of the junction unmatched. The germline V gene encodes CDR1 SQVTM and CDR2 ANQGSEA. CDR3 length: 13 residues. CDR3 protein: CSVDSGTVDGYTF. The CDR3 DNA sequence: TGCAGCGTTGACTCCGGGACAGTCGACGGCTACACCTTC.

The chain is built from TRBV10-3 and TRBJ2-7, with D tentatively TRBD1 (6 bases). The CDR3 contains 14 residues. Germline V gene data show CDR1 as ENHRY and CDR2 as SYGVKD. Trimming cost V 0 bases and J 3 bases, with 9 bases left between them. CDR3 residues: CAISESAGDYEQYF. CDR3 in DNA: TGTGCCATCAGTGAGTCGGCAGGGGACTACGAGCAGTACTTC.